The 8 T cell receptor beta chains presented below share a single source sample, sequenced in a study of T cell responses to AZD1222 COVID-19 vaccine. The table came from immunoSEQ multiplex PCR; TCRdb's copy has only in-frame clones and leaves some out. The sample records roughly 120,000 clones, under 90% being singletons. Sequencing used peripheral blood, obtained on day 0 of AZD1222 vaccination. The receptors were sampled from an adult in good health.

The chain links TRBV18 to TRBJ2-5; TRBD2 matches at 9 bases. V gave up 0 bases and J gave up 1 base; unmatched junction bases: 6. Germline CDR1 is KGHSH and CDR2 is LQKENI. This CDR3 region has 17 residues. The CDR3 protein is CASSPPLAGHLQETQYF. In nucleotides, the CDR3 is TGTGCCAGCTCACCACCTCTAGCGGGGCATCTCCAAGAGACCCAGTACTTC.

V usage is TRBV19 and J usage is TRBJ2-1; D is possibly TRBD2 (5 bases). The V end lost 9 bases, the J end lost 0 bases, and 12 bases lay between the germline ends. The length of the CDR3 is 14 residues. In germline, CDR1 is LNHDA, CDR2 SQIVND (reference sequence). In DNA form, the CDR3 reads TGTGCCAGGAAGGAACGGGGCTCCTACAATGAGCAGTTCTTC. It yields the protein CARKERGSYNEQFF.

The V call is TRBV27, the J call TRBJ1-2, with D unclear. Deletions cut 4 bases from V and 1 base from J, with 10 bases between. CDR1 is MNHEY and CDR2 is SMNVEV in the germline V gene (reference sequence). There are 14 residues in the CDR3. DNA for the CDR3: TGTGCCAGCAGTTACGGACCAAATAACTATGGCTACACCTTC. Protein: CASSYGPNNYGYTF.

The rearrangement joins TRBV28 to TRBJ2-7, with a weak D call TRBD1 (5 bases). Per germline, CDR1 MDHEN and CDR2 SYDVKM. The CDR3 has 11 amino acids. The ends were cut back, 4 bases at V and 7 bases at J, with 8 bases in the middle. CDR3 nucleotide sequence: TGTGCCAGCAGTTCCAGGGTGGAGCAGTACTTC. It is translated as CASSSRVEQYF.

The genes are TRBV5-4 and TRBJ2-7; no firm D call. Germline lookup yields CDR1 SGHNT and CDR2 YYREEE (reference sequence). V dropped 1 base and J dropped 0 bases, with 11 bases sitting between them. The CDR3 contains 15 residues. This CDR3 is CASSLIVDRSYEQYF. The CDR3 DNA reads TGTGCCAGCAGCTTGATTGTTGACCGCTCCTACGAGCAGTACTTC.

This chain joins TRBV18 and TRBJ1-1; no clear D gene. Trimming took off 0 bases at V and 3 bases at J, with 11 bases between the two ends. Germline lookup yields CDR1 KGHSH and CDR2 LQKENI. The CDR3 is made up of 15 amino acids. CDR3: CASSPPSGRYTEAFF. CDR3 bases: TGTGCCAGCTCACCACCGTCCGGACGGTACACTGAAGCTTTCTTT. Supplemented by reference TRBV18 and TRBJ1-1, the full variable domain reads NAGVMQNPRHLVRRRGQEARLRCSPMKGHSHVYWYRQLPEEGLKFMVYLQKENIIDESGMPKERFSAEFPKEGPSILRIQQVVRGDSAAYFCASSPPSGRYTEAFFGQGTRLTVV.

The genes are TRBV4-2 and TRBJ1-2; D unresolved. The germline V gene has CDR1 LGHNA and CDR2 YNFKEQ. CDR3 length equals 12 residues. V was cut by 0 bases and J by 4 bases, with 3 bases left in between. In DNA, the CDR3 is TGTGCCAGCAGCCAAGACGGCTATGGCTACACCTTC. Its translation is CASSQDGYGYTF.

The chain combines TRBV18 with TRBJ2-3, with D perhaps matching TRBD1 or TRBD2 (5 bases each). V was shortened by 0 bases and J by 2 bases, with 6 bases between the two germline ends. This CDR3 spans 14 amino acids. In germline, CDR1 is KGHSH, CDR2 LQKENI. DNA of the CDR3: TGTGCCAGCTCACCACCGGGGGTCACAGATACGCAGTATTTT. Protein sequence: CASSPPGVTDTQYF.